Each of the 30 T cell receptor beta chains below was sequenced from the same sample in a study of CD8+CD57+ T cells in acquired aplastic anemia. The authors sequenced patients whose flow cytometry had shown CD8+CD57+ cell expansion. TCR beta VDJ and CDR3 profiles were obtained from a genomic DNA template. MiXCR was run by TCRdb on the reads, yielding one entry per CDR3 protein. The sample holds approximately 260,000 distinct CDR3 sequences, approximately 86% seen once. The sequenced sample was sorted CD4+, CD8+, or CD8+CD57+ T cells (not recorded which) from PBMCs. These receptors all stem from a human donor with aplastic anemia.

Concerning this clonotype itself: A junction boundary mismatches the germline segment, possibly from a read error. This rearrangement joins TRBV5-6 to TRBJ2-7, with unresolved D. Germline CDR1 and CDR2: SGHDT and YYEEEE. The CDR3 runs to 14 residues. In nucleotides, the CDR3 is TGTGCCAGCAGCTTGAGGGATAGCTCCTACGAGCAGCACTTC. It yields the protein CASSLRDSSYEQHF.

Regarding this clonotype: A read error may produce the germline difference seen at one junction end. Here the CDR3 reads CANSLETYQETQYF. The DNA for the CDR3 is TGTGCCAACAGCTTGGAGACGTACCAAGAGACCCAGTACTTC. V is TRBV5-6 and J is TRBJ2-5, with no clear D. The CDR3 is made up of 14 amino acids. CDR1 is SGHDT, CDR2 YYEEEE, per germline.

In its sample, this clonotype was seen once. The limits of the CDR3 on the DNA are not certain, so only TCRdb's listed CDR3 is given. This chain connects TRBV9 to TRBJ2-3; TRBD2 is taken as the D call from the table, unchecked against the DNA. The CDR3 totals 14 residues, both ends included. CDR1 SGDLS and CDR2 YYNGEE come from the germline V gene. The CDR3 reads CASSVAGGTTAAYF.

Of note for this clonotype: A read error is likely, as this CDR3 ends without the conserved phenylalanine or tryptophan. The DNA is left out, because the CDR3 cannot be placed on it with certainty; the CDR3 is given as TCRdb lists it. The chain joins TRBV7-9 to TRBJ2-2. Germline loops: CDR1 SEHNR, CDR2 FQNEAQ (reference sequence). The CDR3 comprises 12 residues, both ends counted. The CDR3 reads CASSFQTSEVFV.

This chain joins TRBV9 and TRBJ2-3, with D perhaps TRBD1 (6 bases). CDR1 and CDR2 (germline): SGDLS, YYNGEE. Trimming removed 0 bases from V and 3 bases from J, with 17 bases in between. CDR3 length: 17 amino acids. The CDR3 region has the DNA TGTGCCAGCAGCGTAGGAAGGAAAGACAGGAGGACAGATACGCAGTATTTT. Protein product: CASSVGRKDRRTDTQYF.

In nucleotides, the CDR3 is TGTGCCAGCAGCGGAGATCTGAACGTTCAGTACTTC. It is translated as CASSGDLNVQYF. V and J are TRBV11-3 and TRBJ2-4; the D is unclear. Trimming left V 5 bases short and J 11 bases short, with 13 bases between. The CDR3 consists of 12 residues. Germline V gives CDR1 SGHNT, CDR2 YENEEA.

Comment on this clonotype: One end of the junction varies from germline; a read error may be responsible. The rearrangement uses TRBV7-2 and TRBJ2-6; D is uncertain. The CDR3 totals 16 residues. The germline CDR1 and CDR2 sequences are SGHTA and FQGNSA. For the CDR3, the DNA is TGTGCCAGCAGCTTAGCGGGTAGCTCCGGCGCCAACTTCCTGACTTTC. It is translated as CASSLAGSSGANFLTF.

Points on this clonotype: The final CDR3 position lacks the conserved phenylalanine or tryptophan, pointing to a likely read error. The DNA is omitted, as the CDR3 cannot be located on it reliably, and the CDR3 follows TCRdb's listing. The chain links TRBV7-2 to TRBJ2-1. The CDR3 sequence runs 9 residues, both termini included. CDR1 and CDR2 from the germline V gene are SGHTA and FQGNSA. CDR3 in amino acids: CASSRLEYV.

This clonotype showed up just a few times. The chain recombines TRBV7-9 with TRBJ1-1, with D possibly TRBD1 on 5 matching bases. The V end lost 3 bases, the J end lost 4 bases, and 15 bases lay between the germline ends. The CDR3 has 15 amino acids. In germline, CDR1 is SEHNR, CDR2 FQNEAQ (reference sequence). The CDR3 nucleotides are TGTGCCAGCAGCTTTGAACTGACCGGGGGCACTGAAGCTTTCTTT. It translates to CASSFELTGGTEAFF.

This clonotype was recorded once. The chain has TRBV7-6 and TRBJ2-6, with a weak D call TRBD2 (7 bases). The length of the CDR3 is 16 residues. The germline V gene has CDR1 SGHVS and CDR2 FNYEAQ. V lost 3 bases and J lost 15, with 24 bases in between. Here the CDR3 reads CASSLGGGGENTPLTF. In DNA, the CDR3 is TGTGCCAGCAGCTTGGGGGGGGGCGGCGAGAATACACCCCTGACTTTC.

This clonotype has just one count. The rearrangement links TRBV7-8 to TRBJ1-2, with D uncertain. The V end was cut by 0 bases, the J end by 6 bases, with 17 bases between. This CDR3 has 16 residues. The germline V gene has CDR1 SGHVS and CDR2 FQNEAQ. CDR3 DNA: TGTGCCAGCAGCTTAGCGAGGGATCCGCTTACGCATGGCTACACCTTC. Translating it yields CASSLARDPLTHGYTF.

This clonotype was recorded only once. The gene calls are TRBV7-9 and TRBJ1-1; D is possibly TRBD1 (5 bases). V was pared by 4 bases and J by 11 bases, with 23 bases between. In germline, CDR1 is SEHNR, CDR2 FQNEAQ (reference sequence). The CDR3 length is 15 residues. The CDR3 protein is CASSSAWGYGADAFF. The CDR3 DNA sequence: TGTGCCAGCAGCTCGGCGTGGGGCTACGGGGCCGACGCTTTCTTT. Supplemented by reference TRBV7-9 and TRBJ1-1, the full variable domain reads DTGVSQNPRHKITKRGQNVTFRCDPISEHNRLYWYRQTLGQGPEFLTYFQNEAQLEKSRLLSDRFSAERPKGSFSTLEIQRTEQGDSAMYLCASSSAWGYGADAFFGQGTRLTVV.

This chain uses TRBV7-8 with TRBJ2-3, with a weak D call TRBD2 (6 bases). Germline CDR1 and CDR2: SGHVS and FQNEAQ. The CDR3 extends over 19 amino acids. The ends were cut back, 0 bases at V and 3 bases at J, with 22 bases in the middle. CDR3 DNA: TGTGCCAGCAGCTTAGCGGGGGGTCCCGGTACGGAGTATACAGATACGCAGTATTTT. Amino acids: CASSLAGGPGTEYTDTQYF.

This clonotype showed up just a few times. DNA of the CDR3: TGTGCCAGCAGTTCCACCGGGGGGAGGGCAGAGACCCAGTACTTC. Translated, it gives CASSSTGGRAETQYF. This sequence joins TRBV7-3 and TRBJ2-5; 7 bases line up with TRBD2. The CDR3 covers 15 residues. The junction had 11 bases not matched to a gene; V was cut back by 6 bases and J by 4 bases. The V gene's germline CDR1 is SGHTA and CDR2 FQGTGA.

The chain has TRBV27 and TRBJ2-1; 7 bases fit TRBD2. The CDR3 covers 14 residues. From germline, CDR1 is MNHEY and CDR2 SMNVEV (reference sequence). The V and J ends lost 6 bases and 3 bases, in that order; junction bases with no gene match: 5. CDR3 residues: CASRAGGIYNEQFF. In DNA, the CDR3 is TGTGCCAGCAGGGCCGGGGGGATCTACAATGAGCAGTTCTTC.

The V and J genes are TRBV7-9 and TRBJ1-1; possibly TRBD1 for D (5 bases). From germline, CDR1 is SEHNR and CDR2 FQNEAQ (reference sequence). The CDR3 runs 13 residues. The V end was cut by 1 base, the J end by 8 bases, with 11 bases between. Here the CDR3 DNA reads TGTGCCAGCAGCTTAGACCGGGACGTGGAAGCTTTCTTT. Translation: CASSLDRDVEAFF.

For the CDR3, the DNA is TGTGCCAGCAGGGGCATCCCGCCGTTGAACACTGAAGCTTTCTTT. This sequence encodes CASRGIPPLNTEAFF. The chain recombines TRBV2 with TRBJ1-1; D gene ambiguous. The CDR3 loop spans 15 amino acids. CDR1 and CDR2 from the germline V gene are SNHLY and FYNNEI. The ends were cut back, 6 bases at V and 0 bases at J, with 14 bases in the middle.

The chain employs TRBV7-9 and TRBJ2-7; TRBD2 is a possible D gene (6 bases). Per germline, CDR1 SEHNR and CDR2 FQNEAQ (reference sequence). Trimming shortened V by 3 bases and J by 1 base, and 22 bases separated the two germline ends. The CDR3 consists of 18 residues. The CDR3 loop reads CASSFHRGGTSHSYEQYV. CDR3 sequence (DNA): TGTGCCAGCAGCTTTCATAGAGGCGGGACGAGCCATTCCTACGAGCAGTACGTC.

Points on this clonotype: Without the conserved terminal phenylalanine or tryptophan, this CDR3 likely stems from a read error. The DNA is left out, because the CDR3 cannot be placed on it with certainty; the CDR3 is given as TCRdb lists it. The gene calls are TRBV9 and TRBJ1-2; the D call TRBD1 from the table was never checked on the DNA. The CDR3 is 13 amino acids in total, end residues counted. Per the germline V gene, CDR1 is SGDLS and CDR2 is YYNGEE. This chain's CDR3 is CASRSLRDIQYFV.

A remark on this clonotype: Because the CDR3 is missing its conserved closing phenylalanine or tryptophan, this is likely a read error. CDR3 sequence: CASSADRGNSPLHG. The CDR3 bases are TGTGCCAGCAGTGCAGACAGGGGCAATTCGCCCCTCCACGGT. The rearrangement uses TRBV2 and TRBJ1-6, with 8 bases that match TRBD1. There are 14 residues in the CDR3. From germline, CDR1 is SNHLY and CDR2 FYNNEI.

The chain employs TRBV2 and TRBJ2-5; perhaps TRBD2 as D (5 bases). The germline CDR1 and CDR2 sequences are SNHLY and FYNNEI. The CDR3 is made up of 14 amino acids. Trimming left V 8 bases short and J 11 bases short, with 24 bases between. The CDR3 bases are TGTGCCAGCGGGAAAGGGAGCACAGAAACGCAGCAGTACTTC. It encodes CASGKGSTETQQYF.

The V gene is TRBV7-9, the J gene TRBJ2-7; 8 bases agree with TRBD2. This CDR3 comprises 18 residues. Germline CDR1 and CDR2: SEHNR and FQNEAQ (reference sequence). V lost 3 bases, J lost 4 bases, and 17 bases stayed unmatched. CDR3 amino acids: CASSFQRNGGADAYEQYV. DNA of the CDR3: TGTGCCAGCAGCTTTCAAAGAAACGGGGGGGCCGATGCGTACGAGCAGTACGTC.

V usage is TRBV24-1 and J usage is TRBJ2-1, with TRBD2 identical over 7 bases. The CDR3 sequence is 12 residues long. The V gene end was trimmed by 9 bases and the J gene end by 5 bases; junction bases not matched to a gene: 3. In germline, CDR1 is KGHDR, CDR2 SFDVKD. This CDR3 is CATGGGDNEQFF. The CDR3 DNA reads as TGTGCCACCGGGGGAGGGGACAATGAGCAGTTCTTC.

Regarding this clonotype: Germline is not matched at one junction end, which may reflect a read error. The V gene is TRBV7-3, the J gene TRBJ2-5, with D perhaps being TRBD1 or TRBD2 (5 bases each). CDR3 length: 12 amino acids. The V gene's germline CDR1 is SGHTA and CDR2 FQGTGA. For the CDR3, the DNA is TGTGCCGGCCCTAGAGGGGCCGAGACCGTGGAATTC. This gives the protein CAGPRGAETVEF.

A few counts support this clonotype. V and J are TRBV24-1 and TRBJ1-5; TRBD1 matches at 7 bases. CDR1 is KGHDR and CDR2 is SFDVKD in the germline V gene. V trimming: 9 bases; J trimming: 3 bases; junction bases outside the gene matches: 7. The CDR3 has 14 amino acids. The CDR3 loop is CATSSGQPNQPQHF. In DNA form, the CDR3 reads TGTGCCACCTCCTCGGGACAGCCCAATCAGCCCCAGCATTTT.

As concerns this clonotype: One junction end disagrees with the germline gene, perhaps due to a read error. The chain has TRBV7-3 and TRBJ2-3; D gene unclear. The CDR3 is made up of 13 amino acids. In germline, CDR1 is SGHTA, CDR2 FQGTGA. The chain's CDR3 is CASSSEANAVEHF. The CDR3 DNA follows: TGTGCCAGCTCAAGCGAGGCCAACGCCGTTGAACACTTT.

To note about this clonotype: One end of the junction varies from germline; a read error may be responsible. The genes are TRBV9 and TRBJ2-5, with TRBD1 as a possible D gene (5 bases). The CDR3 is made up of 14 amino acids. Germline CDR1 reads SGDLS; CDR2 reads YYNGEE. The CDR3 region is CATSRARQQGTQYF. For the CDR3, the DNA is TGTGCCACCAGCAGGGCTAGGCAGCAAGGGACCCAGTACTTC.

The chain employs TRBV13 and TRBJ1-1; 8 bases map to TRBD1. CDR1 is PRHDT and CDR2 is FYEKMQ in the germline V gene (reference sequence). The CDR3 contains 15 residues. The V gene end was trimmed by 8 bases and the J gene end by 4 bases; junction bases not matched to a gene: 12. The CDR3 DNA reads as TGTGCCAGCGGGGACGCAGGACAGGGTTTCACTGAAGCTTTCTTT. Protein product: CASGDAGQGFTEAFF.

The CDR3 region is CASSLEQDVPYEQYF. CDR3 sequence (DNA): TGTGCCAGCAGCTTAGAACAGGACGTCCCCTACGAGCAGTACTTC. The rearrangement links TRBV7-3 to TRBJ2-7, with D possibly TRBD1 on 5 matching bases. CDR1 is SGHTA, CDR2 FQGTGA, per germline. Trimming removed 2 bases from V and 2 bases from J, with 13 bases in between. The CDR3 is made up of 15 amino acids.

About this clonotype: At one boundary the junction diverges from the germline segment, which might be a read error. This CDR3 is CASSHADSHTPQMF. The CDR3 nucleotides are TGTGCCAGCAGCCATGCCGATAGCCACACTCCGCAGATGTTT. The chain carries TRBV7-9 and TRBJ2-3; D is unresolved. Germline CDR1 SEHNR, CDR2 FQNEAQ (reference sequence). CDR3 size: 14 residues.